A single sample gave rise to the 3 T cell receptor beta chains below, sequenced in a study of human T cells and chemical hapten exposure (dated by TCRdb to the early 2020s). The library was built by means of RACE. Sequencing relied on a NextSeq 500. TCRdb's own reprocessing of the public reads used fastp at Q25 and MiXCR and kept productive beta chains. Each CDR3 protein appears once, grouped with its most common genes and DNA. The sample contains around 360,000 distinct CDR3 sequences, nearly 6.5% of them found a single time. The ten largest clones represent around 5.8% of the sample. Reading the label with the study, this specimen's time point is: patch test 2, 6 weeks after DPC sensitization. The meaning of the sample's treatment or condition label: therapeutic diphenylcyclopropenone sensitization with weekly scalp DPC. Sequencing was performed on whole blood, taken in connection with sensitization to the hapten diphenylcyclopropenone (DPC). All receptors derive from a woman younger than 30 with alopecia areata. Some clones in this sample may be carry-over from other donors' samples.

This clonotype has ten or more counts. The chain links TRBV12-3 or TRBV12-4 to TRBJ1-2; tentative D call: TRBD1 (6 bases). Trimming removed 5 bases from V and 12 bases from J, with 25 bases in between. The CDR3 is 15 residues long. CDR3 residues: CASSPTGSPGQQDTF. CDR3 DNA: TGTGCCAGCAGTCCCACCGGAAGTCCGGGACAACAGGACACCTTC.

This clonotype showed up many times. V gene TRBV10-2 combines with J gene TRBJ1-1; maybe TRBD1 (6 bases). Germline V gives CDR1 WSHSY, CDR2 SAAADI. CDR3 length: 13 residues. V was cut by 3 bases and J by 4 bases, with 9 bases left in between. Written as DNA, the CDR3 is TGCGCCAGCAGTGAAGGGGGGAGCACTGAAGCTTTCTTT. Protein product: CASSEGGSTEAFF.

This clonotype turned up a few times. The chain joins TRBV7-2 to TRBJ2-3; 10 positions agree with TRBD2. CDR1 SGHTA and CDR2 FQGNSA come from the germline V gene. The CDR3 has 14 residues. V gave up 7 bases and J gave up 5 bases; unmatched junction bases: 6. CDR3 amino acids: CASKSGGALDTQYF. DNA of the CDR3: TGTGCCAGCAAGAGCGGGGGGGCCCTAGATACGCAGTATTTT.